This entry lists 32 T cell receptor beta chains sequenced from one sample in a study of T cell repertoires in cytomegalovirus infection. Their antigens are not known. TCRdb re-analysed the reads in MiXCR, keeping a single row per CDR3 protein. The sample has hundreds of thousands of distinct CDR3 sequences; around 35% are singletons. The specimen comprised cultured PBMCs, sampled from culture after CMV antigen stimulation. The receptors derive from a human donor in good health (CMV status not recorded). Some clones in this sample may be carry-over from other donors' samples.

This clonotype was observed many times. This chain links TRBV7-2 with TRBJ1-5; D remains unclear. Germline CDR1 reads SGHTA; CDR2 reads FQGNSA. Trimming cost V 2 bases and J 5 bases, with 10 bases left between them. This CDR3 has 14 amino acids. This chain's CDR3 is CASSLTPPDQPQHF. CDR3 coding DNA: TGTGCCAGCAGCTTAACCCCTCCGGATCAGCCCCAGCATTTT. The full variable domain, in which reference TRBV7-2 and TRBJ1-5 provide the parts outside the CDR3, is GAGVSQSPSNKVTEKGKDVELRCDPISGHTALYWYRQSLGQGLEFLIYFQGNSAPDKSGLPSDRFSAERTGGSVSTLTIQRTQQEDSAVYLCASSLTPPDQPQHFGDGTRLSIL.

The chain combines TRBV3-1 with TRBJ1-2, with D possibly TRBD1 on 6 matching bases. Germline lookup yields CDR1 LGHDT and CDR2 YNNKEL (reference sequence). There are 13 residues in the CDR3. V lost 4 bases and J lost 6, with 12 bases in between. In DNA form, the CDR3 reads TGTGCCAGCAGCCTAACGAACAGGGATGGCTACACCTTC. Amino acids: CASSLTNRDGYTF.

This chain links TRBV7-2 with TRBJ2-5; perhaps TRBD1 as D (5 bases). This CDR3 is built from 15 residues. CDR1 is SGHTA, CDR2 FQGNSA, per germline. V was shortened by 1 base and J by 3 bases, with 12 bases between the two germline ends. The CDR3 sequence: CASSLGGLGKETQYF. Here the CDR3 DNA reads TGTGCCAGCAGCTTAGGGGGCCTGGGGAAAGAGACCCAGTACTTC.

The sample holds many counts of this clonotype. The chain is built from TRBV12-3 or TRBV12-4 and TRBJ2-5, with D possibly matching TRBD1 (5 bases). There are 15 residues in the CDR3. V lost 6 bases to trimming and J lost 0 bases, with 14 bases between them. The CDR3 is CASSQGAGYQETQYF. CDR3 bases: TGTGCCAGCAGCCAAGGGGCAGGCTACCAAGAGACCCAGTACTTC.

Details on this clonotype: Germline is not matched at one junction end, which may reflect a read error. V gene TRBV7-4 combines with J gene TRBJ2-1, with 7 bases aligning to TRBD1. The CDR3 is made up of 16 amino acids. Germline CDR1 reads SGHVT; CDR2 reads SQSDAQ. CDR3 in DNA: TGTTCCAGCAGCACCCGACAGGGAAGTAGGTACAATGAGCAGTTCTTC. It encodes CSSSTRQGSRYNEQFF.

CDR3 region: CASSQIGTEAFF. The CDR3 coding sequence is TGTGCCAGCAGCCAAATAGGCACTGAAGCTTTCTTT. The J gene is TRBJ1-1, the V gene TRBV14; D not certain. The CDR3 runs 12 residues. The V and J ends lost 2 bases and 4 bases respectively, with 5 bases between them. From germline, CDR1 is SGHDN and CDR2 FVKESK.

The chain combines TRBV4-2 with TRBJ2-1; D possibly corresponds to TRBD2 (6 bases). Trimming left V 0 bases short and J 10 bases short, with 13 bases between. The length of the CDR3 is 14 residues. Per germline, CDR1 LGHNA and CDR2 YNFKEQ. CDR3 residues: CASSQEGRAGEQFF. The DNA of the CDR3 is TGTGCCAGCAGCCAAGAAGGTCGTGCGGGGGAGCAGTTCTTC.

CDR3 sequence (DNA): TGCAGCGGAGGGCAGGGAGATACGCAGTATTTT. Its translation is CSGGQGDTQYF. This chain uses TRBV29-1 with TRBJ2-3; D may be TRBD1 or TRBD2 (5 bases each). Trimming took 7 bases from V and 5 from J, leaving 10 bases between them. The CDR3 runs to 11 residues. Germline loops: CDR1 SQVTM, CDR2 ANQGSEA.

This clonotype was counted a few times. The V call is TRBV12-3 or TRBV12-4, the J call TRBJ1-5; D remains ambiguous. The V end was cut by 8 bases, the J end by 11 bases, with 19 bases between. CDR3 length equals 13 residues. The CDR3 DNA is TGTGCCAGCCGCGAAGGGCGGGTCGGGTCCCAGCATTTT. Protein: CASREGRVGSQHF.

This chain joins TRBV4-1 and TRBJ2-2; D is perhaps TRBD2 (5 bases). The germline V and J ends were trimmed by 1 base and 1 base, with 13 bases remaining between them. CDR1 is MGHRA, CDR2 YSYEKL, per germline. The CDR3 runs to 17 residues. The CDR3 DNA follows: TGCGCCAGCAGCCAAGTGAACCTAGCCGTGAACACCGGGGAGCTGTTTTTT. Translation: CASSQVNLAVNTGELFF.

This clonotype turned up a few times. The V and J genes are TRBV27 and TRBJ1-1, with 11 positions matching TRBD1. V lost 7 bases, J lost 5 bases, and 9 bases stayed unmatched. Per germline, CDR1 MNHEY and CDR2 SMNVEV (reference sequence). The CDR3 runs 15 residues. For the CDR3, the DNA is TGTGCCAGCAAAAACCGGGACAGGGGGATGACTGAAGCTTTCTTT. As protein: CASKNRDRGMTEAFF.

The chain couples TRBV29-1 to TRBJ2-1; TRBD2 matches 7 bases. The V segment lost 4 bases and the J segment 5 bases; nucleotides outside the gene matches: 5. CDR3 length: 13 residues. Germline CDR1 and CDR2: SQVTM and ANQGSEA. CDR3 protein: CSVGLAKDNEQFF. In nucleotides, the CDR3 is TGCAGCGTTGGACTAGCCAAAGACAATGAGCAGTTCTTC.

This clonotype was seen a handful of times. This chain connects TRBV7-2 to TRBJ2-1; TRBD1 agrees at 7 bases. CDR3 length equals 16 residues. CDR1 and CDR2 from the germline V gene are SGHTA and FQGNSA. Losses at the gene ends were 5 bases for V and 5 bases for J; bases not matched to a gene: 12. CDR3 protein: CASSIQPGQPNNEQFF. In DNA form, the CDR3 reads TGTGCCAGCAGCATTCAACCGGGACAGCCAAACAATGAGCAGTTCTTC.

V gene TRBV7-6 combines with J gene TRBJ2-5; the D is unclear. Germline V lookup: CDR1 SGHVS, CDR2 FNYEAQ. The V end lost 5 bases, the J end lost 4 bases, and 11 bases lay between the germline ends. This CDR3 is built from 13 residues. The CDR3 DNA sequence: TGTGCCAGCAGCGGAAACAAGGGAGAGACCCAGTACTTC. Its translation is CASSGNKGETQYF.

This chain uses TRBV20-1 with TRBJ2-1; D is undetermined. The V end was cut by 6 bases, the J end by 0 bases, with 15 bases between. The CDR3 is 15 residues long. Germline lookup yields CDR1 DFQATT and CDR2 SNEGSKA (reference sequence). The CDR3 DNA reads TGCAGTGCGGGAAAGCCAGCAGGCTCCTACAATGAGCAGTTCTTC. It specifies CSAGKPAGSYNEQFF.

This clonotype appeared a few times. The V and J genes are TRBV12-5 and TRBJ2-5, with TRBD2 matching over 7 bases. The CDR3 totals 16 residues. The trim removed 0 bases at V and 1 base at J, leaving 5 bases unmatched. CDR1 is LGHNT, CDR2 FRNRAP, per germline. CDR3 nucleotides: TGTGCTAGTGGTTTGGTACGGCTAGCGGTCCAAGAGACCCAGTACTTC. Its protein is CASGLVRLAVQETQYF. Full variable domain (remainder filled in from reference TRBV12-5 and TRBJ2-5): DARVTQTPRHKVTEMGQEVTMRCQPILGHNTVFWYRQTMMQGLELLAYFRNRAPLDDSGMPKDRFSAEMPDATLATLKIQPSEPRDSAVYFCASGLVRLAVQETQYFGPGTRLLVL.

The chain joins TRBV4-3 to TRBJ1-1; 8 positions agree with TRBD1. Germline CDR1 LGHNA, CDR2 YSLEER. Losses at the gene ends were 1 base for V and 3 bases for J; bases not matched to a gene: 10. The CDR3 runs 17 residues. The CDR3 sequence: CASSQGSGGSGDTEAFF. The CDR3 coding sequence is TGCGCCAGCAGCCAAGGTTCAGGGGGCTCAGGGGACACTGAAGCTTTCTTT.

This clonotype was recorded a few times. The CDR3 coding sequence is TGTGCCAGTAAGACTAGCGGGAGCATAGGCGAGCAGTACTTC. It specifies CASKTSGSIGEQYF. The rearrangement links TRBV19 to TRBJ2-7; 12 bases are a match to TRBD2. The V gene end was trimmed by 7 bases and the J gene end by 6 bases; junction bases not matched to a gene: 7. The germline V gene has CDR1 LNHDA and CDR2 SQIVND (reference sequence). The CDR3 extends over 14 amino acids.

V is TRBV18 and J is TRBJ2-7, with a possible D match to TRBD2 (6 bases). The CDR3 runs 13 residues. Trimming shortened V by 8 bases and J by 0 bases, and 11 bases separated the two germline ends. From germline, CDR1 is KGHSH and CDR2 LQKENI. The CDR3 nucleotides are TGTGCCAGCCGGGGGAGTAGCTCCTACGAGCAGTACGTC. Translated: CASRGSSSYEQYV.

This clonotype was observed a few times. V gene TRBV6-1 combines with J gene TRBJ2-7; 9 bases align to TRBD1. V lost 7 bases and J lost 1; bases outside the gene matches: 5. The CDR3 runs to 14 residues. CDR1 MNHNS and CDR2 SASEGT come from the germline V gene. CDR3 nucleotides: TGTGCCAGCACCCTGGGGACAGGGTCCTACGAGCAGTACTTC. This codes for CASTLGTGSYEQYF.

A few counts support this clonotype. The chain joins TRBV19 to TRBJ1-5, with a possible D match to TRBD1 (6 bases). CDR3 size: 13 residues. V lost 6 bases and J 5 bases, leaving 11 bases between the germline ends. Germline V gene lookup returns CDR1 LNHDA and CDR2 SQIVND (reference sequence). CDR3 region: CASRGGDHQPQHF. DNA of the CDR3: TGTGCCAGTAGAGGGGGGGATCATCAGCCCCAGCATTTT.

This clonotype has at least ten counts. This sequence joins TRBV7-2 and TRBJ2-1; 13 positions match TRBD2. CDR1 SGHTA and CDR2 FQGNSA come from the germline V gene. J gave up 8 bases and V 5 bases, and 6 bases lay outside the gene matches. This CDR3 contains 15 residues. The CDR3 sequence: CASSGRTSGSYEQFF. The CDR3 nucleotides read TGTGCCAGCAGCGGCCGGACTAGCGGGAGCTATGAGCAGTTCTTC.

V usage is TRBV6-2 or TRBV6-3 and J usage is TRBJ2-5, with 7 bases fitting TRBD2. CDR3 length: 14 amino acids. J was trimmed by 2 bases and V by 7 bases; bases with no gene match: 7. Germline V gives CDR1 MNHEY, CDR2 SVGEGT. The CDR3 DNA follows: TGTGCCAGCACCCAGGGACTACTTCAAGAGACCCAGTACTTC. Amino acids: CASTQGLLQETQYF.

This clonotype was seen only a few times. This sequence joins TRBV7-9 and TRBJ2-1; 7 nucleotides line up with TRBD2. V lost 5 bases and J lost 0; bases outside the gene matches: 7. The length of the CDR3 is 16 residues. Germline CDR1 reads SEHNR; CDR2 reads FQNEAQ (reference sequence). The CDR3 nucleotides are TGTGCCAGCAGCACACCTAGCGGCAGCTCCTACAATGAGCAGTTCTTC. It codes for CASSTPSGSSYNEQFF.

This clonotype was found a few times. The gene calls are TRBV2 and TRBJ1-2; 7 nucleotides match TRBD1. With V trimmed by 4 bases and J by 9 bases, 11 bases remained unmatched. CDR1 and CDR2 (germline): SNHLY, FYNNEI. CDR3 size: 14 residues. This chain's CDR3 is CASSGWDSKFCYTF. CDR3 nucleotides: TGTGCCAGCAGTGGGTGGGACAGCAAATTTTGCTACACCTTC.

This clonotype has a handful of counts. CDR3 protein: CASSLRQRMNTEAFF. CDR3 DNA sequence: TGTGCCAGCAGCTTGCGACAGCGTATGAACACTGAAGCTTTCTTT. This chain uses TRBV7-2 with TRBJ1-1; D may be TRBD1 (5 bases). Germline V CDR1 and CDR2: SGHTA, FQGNSA. The CDR3 runs to 15 residues. V lost 3 bases and J 0 bases, leaving 11 bases between the germline ends.

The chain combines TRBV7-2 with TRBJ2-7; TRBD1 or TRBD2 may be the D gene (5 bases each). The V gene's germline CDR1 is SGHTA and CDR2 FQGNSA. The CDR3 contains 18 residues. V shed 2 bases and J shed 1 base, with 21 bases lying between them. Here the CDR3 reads CASSLSRFAGTDSYEQYF. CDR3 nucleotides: TGTGCCAGCAGCTTATCCCGGTTTGCCGGGACCGATTCCTACGAGCAGTACTTC.

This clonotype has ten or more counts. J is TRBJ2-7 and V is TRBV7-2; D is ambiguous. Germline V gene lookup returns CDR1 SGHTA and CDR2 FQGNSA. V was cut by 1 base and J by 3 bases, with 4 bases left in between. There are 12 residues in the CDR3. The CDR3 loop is CASSLDVYEQYF. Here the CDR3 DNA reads TGTGCCAGCAGCTTAGATGTCTACGAGCAGTACTTC.

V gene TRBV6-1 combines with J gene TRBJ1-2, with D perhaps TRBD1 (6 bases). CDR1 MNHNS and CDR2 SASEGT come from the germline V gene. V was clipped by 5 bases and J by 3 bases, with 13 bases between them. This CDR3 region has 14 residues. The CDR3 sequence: CASSTGQNHYGYTF. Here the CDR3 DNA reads TGTGCCAGCAGTACCGGACAGAACCACTATGGCTACACCTTC.

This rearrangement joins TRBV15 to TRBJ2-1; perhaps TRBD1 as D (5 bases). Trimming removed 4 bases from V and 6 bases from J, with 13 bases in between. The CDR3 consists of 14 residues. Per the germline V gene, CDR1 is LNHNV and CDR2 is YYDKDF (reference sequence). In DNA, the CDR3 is TGTGCCACCAGCACAGGGCAAGCCTTCAATGAGCAGTTCTTC. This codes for CATSTGQAFNEQFF.

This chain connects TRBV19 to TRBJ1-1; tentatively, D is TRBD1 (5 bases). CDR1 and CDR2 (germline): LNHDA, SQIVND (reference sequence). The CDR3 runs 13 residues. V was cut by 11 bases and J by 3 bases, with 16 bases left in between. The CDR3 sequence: CAGRQTHYTEAFF. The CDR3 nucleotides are TGTGCCGGGAGACAGACCCATTACACTGAAGCTTTCTTT.

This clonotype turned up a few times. The CDR3 protein is CASSLVEGGYQETQYF. CDR3 nucleotide sequence: TGCGCCAGCAGCTTGGTGGAGGGCGGATACCAAGAGACCCAGTACTTC. This chain uses TRBV5-1 with TRBJ2-5, with D tentatively TRBD2 (6 bases). The V and J ends lost 0 bases and 0 bases respectively, with 12 bases between them. The V gene's germline CDR1 is SGHRS and CDR2 YFSETQ. CDR3 length: 16 residues.